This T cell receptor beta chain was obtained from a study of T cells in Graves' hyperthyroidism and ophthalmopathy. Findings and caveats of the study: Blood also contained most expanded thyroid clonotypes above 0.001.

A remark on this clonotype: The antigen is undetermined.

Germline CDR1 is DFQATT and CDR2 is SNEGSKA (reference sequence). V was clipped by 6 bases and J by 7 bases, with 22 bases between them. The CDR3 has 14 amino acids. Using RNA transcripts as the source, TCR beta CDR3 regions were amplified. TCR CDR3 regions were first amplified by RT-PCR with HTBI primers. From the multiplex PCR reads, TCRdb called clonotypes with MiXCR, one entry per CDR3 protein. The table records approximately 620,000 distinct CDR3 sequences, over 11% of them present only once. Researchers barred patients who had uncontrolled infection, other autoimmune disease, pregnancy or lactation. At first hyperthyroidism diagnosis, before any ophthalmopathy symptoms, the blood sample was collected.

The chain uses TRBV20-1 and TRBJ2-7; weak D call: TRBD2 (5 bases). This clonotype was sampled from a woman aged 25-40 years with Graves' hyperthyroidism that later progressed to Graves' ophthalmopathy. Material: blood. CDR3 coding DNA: TGCAGTGCACGCTGGCGAACTAGACCCTTTGAGCAGTACTTC. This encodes CSARWRTRPFEQYF.